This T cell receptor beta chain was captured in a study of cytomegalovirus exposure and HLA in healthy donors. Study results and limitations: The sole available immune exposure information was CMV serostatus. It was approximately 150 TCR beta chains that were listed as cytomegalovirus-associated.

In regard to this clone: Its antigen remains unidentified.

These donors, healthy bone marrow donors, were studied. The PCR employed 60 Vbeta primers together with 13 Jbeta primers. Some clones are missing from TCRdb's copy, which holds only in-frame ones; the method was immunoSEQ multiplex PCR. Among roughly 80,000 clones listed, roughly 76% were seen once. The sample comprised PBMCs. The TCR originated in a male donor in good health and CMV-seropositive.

The CDR3 loop is CASSQEEWFMEGRSPLHF. In DNA form, the CDR3 reads TGTGCCAGCAGCCAAGAAGAGTGGTTTATGGAAGGGAGGTCACCCCTCCACTTT. The chain carries TRBV14 and TRBJ1-6; D is undetermined. Germline V gene data show CDR1 as SGHDN and CDR2 as FVKESK. The CDR3 is 18 amino acids. The V gene lost 0 bases and the J gene lost 10 bases, with 22 bases spanning the gap.